This T cell receptor (beta chain) was identified during a study of OX40 agonist ivuxolimab in advanced cancers. The V and J ends lost 0 bases and 4 bases, in that order; junction bases with no gene match: 2. The CDR3 runs to 15 residues. Germline CDR1 and CDR2: MNHEY and SVGAGI. The study, taken as a whole, reports: Mean expanded clone counts were higher in CD8+ than CD4+ T cells.

As regards this clone: Its specificity is not known.

TCRdb's copy holds only in-frame clones and misses some; the assay was immunoSEQ multiplex PCR. The sample shows tens of thousands of clones, 75% to 90% of them seen only once. The receptor was isolated from an adult with an advanced solid tumor such as melanoma, head and neck, liver or kidney cancer. Material: CD4+ or CD8+ T cells sorted from blood, obtained in a trial of the OX40 agonist ivuxolimab. This chain uses TRBV6-5 with TRBJ1-1, with 10 bases matching TRBD1. The CDR3 coding sequence is TGTGCCAGCAGTTACTCCGGGACAGGGGCCACTGAAGCTTTCTTT. Encoded protein: CASSYSGTGATEAFF.